This TCR beta chain was obtained from a study of cytomegalovirus exposure and HLA in healthy donors. PCR used 60 Vbeta primers and 13 Jbeta primers. Profiling relied on immunoSEQ multiplex PCR, and the TCRdb table lists in-frame clones only, not all of them. Of some 200,000 clones in the sample, over 9.5% were seen once. The CDR3 length is 16 residues. Germline V gene data show CDR1 as MNHNS and CDR2 as SASEGT. V was pared by 2 bases and J by 6 bases, with 4 bases of the junction left unmatched. This clone was seen more than once but under ten times. Material for sequencing was PBMCs. The receptor comes from a man aged 45-65 years in good health and CMV-seropositive. The chain carries TRBV6-1 and TRBJ2-2; the match to TRBD2 covers 12 bases. CDR3 DNA sequence: TGTGCCAGCAGTGAACTAGCGGGGGGGGGAGCCGGGGAGCTGTTTTTT. It encodes CASSELAGGGAGELFF.